The 8 T cell receptor beta chains below were found in one sample sequenced in a study of shared clonotypes between healthy human individuals. TCRdb's table, derived via immunoSEQ multiplex PCR, lists solely in-frame clones and lacks some. The table shows about 470,000 clones, with about 76% occurring only once. The sequencing sample was made of PBMCs. Receptor source: a woman aged 40 to 50 in good health. Some clones in this sample may be carry-over from other donors' samples.

This chain uses TRBV7-6 with TRBJ2-7; 8 bases are a match to TRBD2. Germline values: CDR1 SGHVS, CDR2 FNYEAQ. V was clipped by 1 base and J by 2 bases; unmatched bases: 7. The length of the CDR3 is 16 residues. As DNA, the CDR3 is TGTGCCAGCAGCTTAGGCGGGCGAGCGGGGGCCTACGAGCAGTACTTC. Encoded protein: CASSLGGRAGAYEQYF.

A remark on this clone: It is likely a read error: a sequence one base away is far more abundant. J is TRBJ2-6 and V is TRBV2; D might be TRBD1 or TRBD2, each matching 6 bases. Trimming stripped 4 bases from V and 0 bases from J, with 7 bases between. The CDR3 is 15 amino acids. Germline values: CDR1 SNHLY, CDR2 FYNNEI. This chain's CDR3 is CASSGGASGANVLTF. Written as DNA, the CDR3 is TGTGCCAGCAGTGGGGGGGCCTCTGGGGCCAACGTCCTGACTTTC.

This chain uses TRBV18 with TRBJ2-6; 8 bases fit TRBD2. Germline V gene lookup returns CDR1 KGHSH and CDR2 LQKENI. V lost 3 bases and J lost 0; bases outside the gene matches: 7. This CDR3 has 18 amino acids. CDR3: CASSPAIAGISGANVLTF. The CDR3 nucleotides read TGTGCCAGCTCACCGGCGATAGCGGGAATCTCTGGGGCCAACGTCCTGACTTTC.

To note about this clone: The sample carries other DNA sequences with the same CDR3. The rearrangement links TRBV18 to TRBJ1-5; TRBD1 agrees at 7 bases. V trimming: 3 bases; J trimming: 3 bases; junction bases outside the gene matches: 2. The CDR3 spans 14 residues. Germline CDR1 is KGHSH and CDR2 is LQKENI. Here the CDR3 reads CASSPGQPNQPQHF. DNA for the CDR3: TGTGCCAGCTCACCGGGACAGCCCAATCAGCCCCAGCATTTT.

This clone has more than one count but fewer than ten. This chain joins TRBV6-1 and TRBJ1-2; 11 nucleotides agree with TRBD1. Trimming cost V 3 bases and J 5 bases; bases outside gene matches: 5. The CDR3 is 15 amino acids. Per germline, CDR1 MNHNS and CDR2 SASEGT. CDR3 in amino acids: CASSDGTGGGYGYTF. The CDR3 DNA reads as TGTGCCAGCAGTGACGGGACAGGGGGAGGGTATGGCTACACCTTC.

V gene TRBV5-5 combines with J gene TRBJ1-4; D is ambiguous. Germline lookup yields CDR1 SGHKS and CDR2 YYEKEE (reference sequence). CDR3 size: 13 residues. Trimming cost V 0 bases and J 8 bases, with 8 bases left between them. CDR3 loop: CASSLESEEKLFF. The CDR3 DNA sequence: TGTGCCAGCAGCTTGGAGTCCGAGGAAAAACTGTTTTTT.

The chain carries TRBV6-1 and TRBJ2-6; D is ambiguous. Germline lookup yields CDR1 MNHNS and CDR2 SASEGT. The ends were cut back, 7 bases at V and 2 bases at J, with 6 bases in the middle. The CDR3 spans 13 residues. CDR3 coding DNA: TGTGCCAGCACCATTACTGGGGCCAACGTCCTGACTTTC. Protein product: CASTITGANVLTF.

The chain is built from TRBV4-1 and TRBJ2-3; 8 nucleotides line up with TRBD1. The germline CDR1 and CDR2 sequences are MGHRA and YSYEKL. The junction had 2 bases not matched to a gene; V was cut back by 0 bases and J by 6 bases. The CDR3 is 14 residues long. The CDR3 DNA sequence: TGCGCCAGCAGCCAAGACAGGGGGCGGGATACGCAGTATTTT. This encodes CASSQDRGRDTQYF.